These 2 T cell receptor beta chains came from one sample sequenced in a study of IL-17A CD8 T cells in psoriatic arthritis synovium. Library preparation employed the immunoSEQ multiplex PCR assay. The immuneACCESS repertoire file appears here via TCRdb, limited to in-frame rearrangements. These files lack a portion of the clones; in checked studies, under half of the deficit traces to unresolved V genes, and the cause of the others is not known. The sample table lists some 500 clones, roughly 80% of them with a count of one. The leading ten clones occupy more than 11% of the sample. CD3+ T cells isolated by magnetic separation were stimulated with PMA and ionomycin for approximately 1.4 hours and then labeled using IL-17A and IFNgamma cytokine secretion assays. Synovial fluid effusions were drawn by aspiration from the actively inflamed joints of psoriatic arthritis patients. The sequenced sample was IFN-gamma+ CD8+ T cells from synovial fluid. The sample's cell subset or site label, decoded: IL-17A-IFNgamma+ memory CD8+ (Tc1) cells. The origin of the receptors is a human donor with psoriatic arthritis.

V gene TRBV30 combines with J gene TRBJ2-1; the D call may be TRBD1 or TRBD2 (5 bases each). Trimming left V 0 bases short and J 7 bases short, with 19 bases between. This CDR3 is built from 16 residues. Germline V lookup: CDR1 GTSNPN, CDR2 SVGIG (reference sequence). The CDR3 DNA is TGTGCCTGGAGTGTACGAGGGGCAGTCGGCCCGAATGAGCAGTTCTTC. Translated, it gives CAWSVRGAVGPNEQFF. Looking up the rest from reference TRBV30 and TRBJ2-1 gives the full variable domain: SQTIHQWPATLVQPVGSPLSLECTVEGTSNPNLYWYRQAAGRGLQLLFYSVGIGQISSEVPQNLSASRPQDRQFILSSKKLLLSDSGFYLCAWSVRGAVGPNEQFFGPGTRLTVL.

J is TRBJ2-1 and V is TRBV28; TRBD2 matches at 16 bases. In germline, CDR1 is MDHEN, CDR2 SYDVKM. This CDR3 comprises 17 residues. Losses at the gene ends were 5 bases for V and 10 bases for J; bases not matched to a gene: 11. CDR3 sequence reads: CASSPGLAGGPQWEQFF. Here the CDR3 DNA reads TGTGCCAGCAGTCCGGGACTAGCGGGAGGGCCCCAGTGGGAGCAGTTCTTC.